Listed here are 12 T cell receptor beta chains from one sample, sequenced in a study of cytotoxic CD8 clonotypes in ibrutinib-treated CLL. Clones were read by immunoSEQ multiplex PCR, and TCRdb kept only the in-frame ones, dropping some. The data contain 330,000 or so clones, 67% of them seen just once; the ten biggest clones take up roughly 6.8%. The sequences come from PBMCs, collected after 36 months of ibrutinib treatment. These receptor sequences come from a human donor with chronic lymphocytic leukemia.

The gene calls are TRBV10-1 and TRBJ2-5, with 10 nucleotides matching TRBD2. With 1 base clipped from V and 1 base from J, the junction kept 3 bases outside the gene matches. Germline V CDR1 and CDR2: WNHNN, SYGVQD (reference sequence). CDR3 length: 16 amino acids. CDR3 in amino acids: CASSELSSGSQETQYF. CDR3 DNA sequence: TGCGCCAGCAGTGAGTTGTCTAGCGGGAGCCAAGAGACCCAGTACTTC.

This clone has a handful of counts. The chain uses TRBV19 and TRBJ1-2; 7 bases match TRBD1. Germline V lookup: CDR1 LNHDA, CDR2 SQIVND (reference sequence). The CDR3 spans 12 residues. Trimming at V came to 7 bases and at J to 7 bases, leaving 6 bases not matched to a gene. The CDR3 here is CASKSGGSGYTF. CDR3 DNA: TGTGCCAGTAAATCAGGGGGTTCTGGCTACACCTTC.

The chain links TRBV4-2 to TRBJ2-7; D ambiguous. Germline V lookup: CDR1 LGHNA, CDR2 YNFKEQ. The CDR3 covers 15 residues. V lost 0 bases and J lost 3, with 12 bases in between. The CDR3 here is CASSQDEGIYYEQYF. The CDR3 region has the DNA TGTGCCAGCAGCCAAGACGAAGGGATCTACTACGAGCAGTACTTC.

This clone was seen more than once but under ten times. The J gene is TRBJ2-7, the V gene TRBV2; D is undetermined. The CDR3 consists of 15 residues. V was pared by 0 bases and J by 4 bases, with 13 bases between. The germline V gene has CDR1 SNHLY and CDR2 FYNNEI. In DNA, the CDR3 is TGTGCCAGCAGTGAAGCGCGTGGGATTGGGTACGAGCAGTACTTC. It yields the protein CASSEARGIGYEQYF.

This chain joins TRBV10-1 and TRBJ2-3; D is undetermined. The CDR3 length is 13 residues. The V gene's germline CDR1 is WNHNN and CDR2 SYGVQD (reference sequence). V was shortened by 2 bases and J by 0 bases, with 3 bases between the two germline ends. The CDR3 reads CASSEDSTDTQYF. The CDR3 region has the DNA TGCGCCAGCAGTGAGGACAGCACAGATACGCAGTATTTT.

This clone was picked up one time. The CDR3 coding sequence is TGTGCCAGCAGCTCTGGACAGGGTAGCGGCTACGAGCAGTACTTC. It is translated as CASSSGQGSGYEQYF. This chain joins TRBV7-6 and TRBJ2-7; TRBD1 agrees at 8 bases. CDR1 and CDR2 (germline): SGHVS, FNYEAQ. V shed 4 bases, J shed 3 bases, and the junction held 8 bases outside the gene matches. This CDR3 contains 15 residues.

This chain links TRBV5-6 with TRBJ2-7; no clear D gene. This CDR3 spans 12 amino acids. The germline V gene has CDR1 SGHDT and CDR2 YYEEEE. Trimming removed 2 bases from V and 7 bases from J, with 10 bases in between. For the CDR3, the DNA is TGTGCCAGCAGCTTCTCGGCGTTTGAGCAGTACTTC. This translates into CASSFSAFEQYF.

This chain joins TRBV5-1 and TRBJ2-7, with D maybe TRBD1 (5 bases). Germline V gives CDR1 SGHRS, CDR2 YFSETQ. The CDR3 is made up of 15 amino acids. V was pared by 1 base and J by 0 bases, with 11 bases between. CDR3 amino acids: CASSLWTTASYEQYF. The CDR3 DNA reads TGCGCCAGCAGCTTGTGGACAACCGCCTCCTACGAGCAGTACTTC.

This clone was observed a handful of times. This chain links TRBV4-1 with TRBJ2-2; possible D gene TRBD1, 8 bases. The germline gives CDR1 MGHRA, CDR2 YSYEKL. This CDR3 comprises 20 residues. Trimming shortened V by 3 bases and J by 1 base, and 24 bases separated the two germline ends. The CDR3 sequence: CASSQSRDRQREGNTGELFF. In DNA form, the CDR3 reads TGCGCCAGCAGCCAGAGCCGGGACAGGCAAAGGGAGGGGAACACCGGGGAGCTGTTTTTT.

This clone showed up just a few times. CDR3 DNA sequence: TGTGCCAGCAGTTTATCCATAGCCCCGTCTGCCTCGTACAATGAGCAGTTCTTC. Translated, it gives CASSLSIAPSASYNEQFF. The chain recombines TRBV27 with TRBJ2-1; no clear D gene. The germline gives CDR1 MNHEY, CDR2 SMNVEV (reference sequence). Trimming removed 0 bases from V and 4 bases from J, with 19 bases in between. The CDR3 sequence is 18 residues long.

This chain uses TRBV2 with TRBJ1-2; no definite D call. Germline V gene sequence: CDR1 SNHLY, CDR2 FYNNEI. The V gene lost 5 bases and the J gene lost 7 bases, with 14 bases spanning the gap. This CDR3 has 13 residues. In nucleotides, the CDR3 is TGTGCCAGCAGTCGGAAGGGTACTGGTGGCTACACCTTC. Amino acids: CASSRKGTGGYTF. Based on the CDR3 plus reference TRBV2 and TRBJ1-2, the full variable domain is EPEVTQTPSHQVTQMGQEVILRCVPISNHLYFYWYRQILGQKVEFLVSFYNNEISEKSEIFDDQFSVERPDGSNFTLKIRSTKLEDSAMYFCASSRKGTGGYTFGSGTRLTVV.

This rearrangement joins TRBV6-1 to TRBJ2-7; 10 nucleotides match TRBD1. CDR1 MNHNS and CDR2 SASEGT come from the germline V gene. Trimming removed 1 base from V and 5 bases from J; junction bases left unmatched: 8. The CDR3 has 16 amino acids. CDR3 sequence: CASSEGGTGVIDEQYF. For the CDR3, the DNA is TGTGCCAGCAGTGAAGGAGGGACAGGGGTGATCGACGAGCAGTACTTC.